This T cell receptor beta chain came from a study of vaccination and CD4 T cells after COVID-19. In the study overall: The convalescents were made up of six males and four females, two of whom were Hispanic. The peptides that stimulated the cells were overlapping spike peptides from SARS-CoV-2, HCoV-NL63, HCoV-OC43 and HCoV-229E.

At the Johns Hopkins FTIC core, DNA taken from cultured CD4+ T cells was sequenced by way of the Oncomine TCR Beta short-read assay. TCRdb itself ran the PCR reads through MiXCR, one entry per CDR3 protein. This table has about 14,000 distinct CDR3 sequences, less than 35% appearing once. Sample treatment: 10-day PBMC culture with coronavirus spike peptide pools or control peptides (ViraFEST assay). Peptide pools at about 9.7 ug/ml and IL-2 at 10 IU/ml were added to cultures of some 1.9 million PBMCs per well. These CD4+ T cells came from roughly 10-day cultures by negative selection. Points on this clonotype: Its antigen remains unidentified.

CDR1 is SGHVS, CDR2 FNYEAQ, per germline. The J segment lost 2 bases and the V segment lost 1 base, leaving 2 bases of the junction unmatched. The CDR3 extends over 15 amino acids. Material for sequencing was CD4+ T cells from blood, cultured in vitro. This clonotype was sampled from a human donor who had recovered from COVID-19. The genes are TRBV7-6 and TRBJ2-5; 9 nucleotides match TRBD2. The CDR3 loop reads CASSLGAGGQETQYF. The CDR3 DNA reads TGTGCCAGCAGCTTAGGAGCGGGGGGACAAGAGACCCAGTACTTC.